Included here is one T cell receptor (beta chain) sequence, with context. Its antigen is currently unknown. These data originate in a study of blood T cells in healthy people across ages. Study-wide findings and caveats: The fall in TCR beta diversity per million T cells was roughly linear with age. Higher naive T cell percentage went strongly together with higher TCR beta diversity.

Together with a sample-barcoded 5' primer, a J-beta primer mix was included in a second PCR lasting about 7 to 12 cycles. TCRdb redid the calling of the 5' RACE reads with MiXCR, one entry per CDR3 protein. The sample holds hundreds of thousands of distinct CDR3 sequences, roughly 50% seen once. Losses at the gene ends were 4 bases for V and 3 bases for J; bases not matched to a gene: 11. The CDR3 spans 17 residues. Germline V gene sequence: CDR1 SQVTM, CDR2 ANQGSEA. Sequenced input: blood. The rearrangement uses TRBV29-1 and TRBJ2-7; 14 bases match TRBD2. The source is a woman aged 55-69 years in good health. This CDR3 is CSVGTPAGTSGSYEQYF. The CDR3 DNA sequence: TGCAGCGTTGGAACCCCCGCCGGGACTAGCGGGAGCTACGAGCAGTACTTC.